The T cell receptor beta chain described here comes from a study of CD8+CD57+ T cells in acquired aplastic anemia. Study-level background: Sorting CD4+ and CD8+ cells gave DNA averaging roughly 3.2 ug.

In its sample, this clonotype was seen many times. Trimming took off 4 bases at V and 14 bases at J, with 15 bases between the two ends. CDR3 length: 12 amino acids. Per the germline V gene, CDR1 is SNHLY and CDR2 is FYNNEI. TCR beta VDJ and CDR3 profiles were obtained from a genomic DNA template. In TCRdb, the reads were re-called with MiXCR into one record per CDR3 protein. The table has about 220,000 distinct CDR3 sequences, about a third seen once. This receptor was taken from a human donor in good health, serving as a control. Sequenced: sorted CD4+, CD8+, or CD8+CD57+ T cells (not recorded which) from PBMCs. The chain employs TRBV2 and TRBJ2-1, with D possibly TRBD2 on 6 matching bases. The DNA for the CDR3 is TGTGCCAGCAGTGCCCAGGGACTGGCTAAGTTCTTC. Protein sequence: CASSAQGLAKFF.